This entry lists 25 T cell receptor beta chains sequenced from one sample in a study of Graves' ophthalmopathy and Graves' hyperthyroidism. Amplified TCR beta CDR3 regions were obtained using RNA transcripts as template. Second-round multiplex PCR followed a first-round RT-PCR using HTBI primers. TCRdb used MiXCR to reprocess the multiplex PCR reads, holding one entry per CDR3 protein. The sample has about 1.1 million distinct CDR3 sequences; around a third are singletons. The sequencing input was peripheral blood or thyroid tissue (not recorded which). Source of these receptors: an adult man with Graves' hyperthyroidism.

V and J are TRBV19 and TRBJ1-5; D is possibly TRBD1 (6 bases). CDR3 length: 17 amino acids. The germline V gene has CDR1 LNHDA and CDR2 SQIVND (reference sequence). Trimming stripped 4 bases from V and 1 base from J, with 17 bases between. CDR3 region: CASSTLSGEASNQPQHF. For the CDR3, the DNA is TGTGCCAGTAGTACCCTGTCAGGGGAAGCGAGCAATCAGCCCCAGCATTTT.

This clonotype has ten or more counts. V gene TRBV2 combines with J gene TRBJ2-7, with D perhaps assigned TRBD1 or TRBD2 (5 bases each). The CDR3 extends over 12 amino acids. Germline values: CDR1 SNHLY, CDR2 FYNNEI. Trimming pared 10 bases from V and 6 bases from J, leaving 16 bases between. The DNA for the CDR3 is TGTGCCACCCACACCCCTGGGGGCGAGCAGTACTTC. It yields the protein CATHTPGGEQYF.

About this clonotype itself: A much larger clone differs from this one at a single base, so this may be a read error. This CDR3 reads CSASWDRGDTEAFF. The CDR3 coding sequence is TGCAGTGCTTCGTGGGACAGGGGCGACACTGAAGCTTTCTTT. The gene calls are TRBV20-1 and TRBJ1-1; 10 bases line up with TRBD1. CDR3 size: 14 residues. The germline gives CDR1 DFQATT, CDR2 SNEGSKA (reference sequence). The trim removed 5 bases at V and 3 bases at J, leaving 6 bases unmatched.

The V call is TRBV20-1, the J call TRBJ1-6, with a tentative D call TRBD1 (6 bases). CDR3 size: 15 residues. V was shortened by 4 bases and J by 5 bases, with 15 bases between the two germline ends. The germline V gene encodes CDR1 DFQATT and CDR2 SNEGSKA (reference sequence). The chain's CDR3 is CSAIKGGAHNSPLHF. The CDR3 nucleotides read TGCAGTGCTATTAAGGGGGGGGCCCATAATTCACCCCTCCACTTT.

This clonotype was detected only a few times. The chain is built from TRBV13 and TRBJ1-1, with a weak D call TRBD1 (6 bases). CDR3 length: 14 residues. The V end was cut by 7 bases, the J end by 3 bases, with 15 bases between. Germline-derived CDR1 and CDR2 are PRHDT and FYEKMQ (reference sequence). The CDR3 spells CASNEGGGYTEAFF. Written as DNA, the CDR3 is TGTGCCAGCAACGAAGGGGGTGGGTACACTGAAGCTTTCTTT. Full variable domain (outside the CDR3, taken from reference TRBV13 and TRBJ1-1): AAGVIQSPRHLIKEKRETATLKCYPIPRHDTVYWYQQGPGQDPQFLISFYEKMQSDKGSIPDRFSAQQFSDYHSELNMSSLELGDSALYFCASNEGGGYTEAFFGQGTRLTVV.

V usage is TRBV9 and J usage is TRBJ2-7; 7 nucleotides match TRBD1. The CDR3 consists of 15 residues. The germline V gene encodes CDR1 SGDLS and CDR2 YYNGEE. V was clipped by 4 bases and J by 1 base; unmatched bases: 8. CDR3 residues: CASSNGARGSYEQYF. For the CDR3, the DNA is TGTGCCAGCAGCAACGGAGCCAGGGGGTCCTACGAGCAGTACTTC.

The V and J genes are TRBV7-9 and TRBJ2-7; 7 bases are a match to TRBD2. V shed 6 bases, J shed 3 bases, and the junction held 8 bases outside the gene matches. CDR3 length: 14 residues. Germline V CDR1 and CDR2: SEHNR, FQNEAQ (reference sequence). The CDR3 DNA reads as TGTGCCAGCAGTTCCACCCCGGGGGGCTACGAGCAGTACTTC. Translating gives CASSSTPGGYEQYF.

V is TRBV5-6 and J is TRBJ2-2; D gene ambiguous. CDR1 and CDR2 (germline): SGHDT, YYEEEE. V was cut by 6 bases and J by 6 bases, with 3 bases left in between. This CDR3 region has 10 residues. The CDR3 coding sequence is TGTGCCAGCACCTCCGGGGAGCTGTTTTTT. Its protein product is CASTSGELFF. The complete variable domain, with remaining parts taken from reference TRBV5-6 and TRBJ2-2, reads DAGVTQSPTHLIKTRGQQVTLRCSPKSGHDTVSWYQQALGQGPQFIFQYYEEEERQRGNFPDRFSGHQFPNYSSELNVNALLLGDSALYLCASTSGELFFGEGSRLTVL.

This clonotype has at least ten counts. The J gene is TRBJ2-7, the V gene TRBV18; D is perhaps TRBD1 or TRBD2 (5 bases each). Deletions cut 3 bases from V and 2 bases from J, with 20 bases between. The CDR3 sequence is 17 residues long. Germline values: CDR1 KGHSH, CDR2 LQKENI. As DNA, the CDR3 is TGTGCCAGCTCACCCATGGTGCCGGGACGCCAGACCTACGAGCAGTACTTC. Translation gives CASSPMVPGRQTYEQYF. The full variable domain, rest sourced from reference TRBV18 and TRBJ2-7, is NAGVMQNPRHLVRRRGQEARLRCSPMKGHSHVYWYRQLPEEGLKFMVYLQKENIIDESGMPKERFSAEFPKEGPSILRIQQVVRGDSAAYFCASSPMVPGRQTYEQYFGPGTRLTVT.

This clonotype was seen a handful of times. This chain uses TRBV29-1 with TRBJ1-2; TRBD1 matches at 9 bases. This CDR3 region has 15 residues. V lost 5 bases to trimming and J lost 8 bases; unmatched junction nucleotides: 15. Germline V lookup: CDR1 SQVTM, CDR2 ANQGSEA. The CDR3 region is CSVFASRDRDLGYTF. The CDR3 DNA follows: TGCAGCGTTTTTGCCTCCCGGGACAGGGACCTCGGCTACACCTTC.

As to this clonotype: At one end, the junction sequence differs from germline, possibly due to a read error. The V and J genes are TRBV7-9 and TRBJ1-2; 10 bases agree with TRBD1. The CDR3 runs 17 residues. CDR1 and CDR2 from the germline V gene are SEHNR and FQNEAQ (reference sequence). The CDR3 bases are TGCGCCAGCAGCCAATTTCCCGGGACAGGGGCTTTGGGGGGCTACACCTTC. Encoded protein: CASSQFPGTGALGGYTF.

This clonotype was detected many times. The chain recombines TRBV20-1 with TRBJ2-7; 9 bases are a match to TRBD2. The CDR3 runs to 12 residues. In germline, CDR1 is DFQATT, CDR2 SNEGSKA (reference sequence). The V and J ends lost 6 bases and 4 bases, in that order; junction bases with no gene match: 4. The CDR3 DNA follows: TGCAGTGCCCTAGCGGGAAAGTACGAGCAGTACTTC. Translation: CSALAGKYEQYF.

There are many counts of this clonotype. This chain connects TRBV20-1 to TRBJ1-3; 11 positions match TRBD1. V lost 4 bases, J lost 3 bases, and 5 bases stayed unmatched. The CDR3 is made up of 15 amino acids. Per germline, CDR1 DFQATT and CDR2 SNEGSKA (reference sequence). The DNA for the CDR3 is TGCAGTGCTACTGCCGGGACAGGGGGTGGAAACACCATATATTTT. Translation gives CSATAGTGGGNTIYF.

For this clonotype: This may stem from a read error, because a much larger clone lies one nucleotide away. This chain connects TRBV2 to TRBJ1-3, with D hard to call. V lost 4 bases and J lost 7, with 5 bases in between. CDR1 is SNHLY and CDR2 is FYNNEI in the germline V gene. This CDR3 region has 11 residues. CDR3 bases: TGTGCCAGCAGTGCATTGAACACCATATATTTT. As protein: CASSALNTIYF.

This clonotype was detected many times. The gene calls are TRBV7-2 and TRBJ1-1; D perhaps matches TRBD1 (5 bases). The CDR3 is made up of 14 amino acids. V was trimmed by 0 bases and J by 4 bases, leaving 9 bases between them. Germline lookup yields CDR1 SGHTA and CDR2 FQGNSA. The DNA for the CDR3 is TGTGCCAGCAGCTTAGCCGGGGGGACCACTGAAGCTTTCTTT. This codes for CASSLAGGTTEAFF.

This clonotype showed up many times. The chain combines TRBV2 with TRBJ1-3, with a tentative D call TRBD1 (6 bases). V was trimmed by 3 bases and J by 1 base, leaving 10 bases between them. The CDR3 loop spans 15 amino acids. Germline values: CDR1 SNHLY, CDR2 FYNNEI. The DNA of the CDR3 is TGTGCCAGCAGTGACGTAGGGGGGTCTGGAAACACCATATATTTT. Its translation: CASSDVGGSGNTIYF.

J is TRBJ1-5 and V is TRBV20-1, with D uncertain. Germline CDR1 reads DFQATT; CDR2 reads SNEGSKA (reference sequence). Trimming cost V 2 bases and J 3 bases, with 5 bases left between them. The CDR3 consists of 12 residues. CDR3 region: CSARPVNQPQHF. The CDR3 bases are TGCAGTGCTAGACCGGTCAATCAGCCCCAGCATTTT.

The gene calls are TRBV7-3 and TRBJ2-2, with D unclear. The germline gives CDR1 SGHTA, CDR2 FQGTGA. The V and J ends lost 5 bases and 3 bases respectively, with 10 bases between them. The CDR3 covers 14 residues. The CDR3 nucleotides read TGTGCCAGCAGCACGGACCCTTACACCGGGGAGCTGTTTTTT. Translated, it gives CASSTDPYTGELFF.

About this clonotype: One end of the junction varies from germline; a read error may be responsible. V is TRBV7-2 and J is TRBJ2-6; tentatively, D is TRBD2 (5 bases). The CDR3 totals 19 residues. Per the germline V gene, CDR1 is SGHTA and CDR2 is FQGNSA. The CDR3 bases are TGCGCCAGCAGCCAAAGCCCGCCGGGAAAAGGAGCTGGGGCCAACGTCCTGACTTTC. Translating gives CASSQSPPGKGAGANVLTF.

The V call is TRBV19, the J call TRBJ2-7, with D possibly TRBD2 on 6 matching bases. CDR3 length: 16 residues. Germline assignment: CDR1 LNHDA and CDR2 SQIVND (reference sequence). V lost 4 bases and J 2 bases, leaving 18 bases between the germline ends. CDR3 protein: CASSRVGGSGTYEQYF. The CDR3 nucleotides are TGTGCCAGTAGTAGGGTGGGTGGTAGCGGAACCTACGAGCAGTACTTC.

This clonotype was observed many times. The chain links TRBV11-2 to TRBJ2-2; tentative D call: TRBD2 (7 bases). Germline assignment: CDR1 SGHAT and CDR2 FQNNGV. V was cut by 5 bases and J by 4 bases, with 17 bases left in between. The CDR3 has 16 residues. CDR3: CASSPPRGGGTGELFF. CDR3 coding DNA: TGTGCCAGCAGCCCCCCACGGGGAGGGGGCACCGGGGAGCTGTTTTTT.

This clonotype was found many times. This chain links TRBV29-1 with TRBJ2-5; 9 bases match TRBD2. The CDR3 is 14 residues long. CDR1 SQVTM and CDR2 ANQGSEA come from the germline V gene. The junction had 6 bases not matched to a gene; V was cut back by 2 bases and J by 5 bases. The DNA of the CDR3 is TGCAGCGTTGAAATTGGCGGGGGGGCGGAGACCCAGTACTTC. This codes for CSVEIGGGAETQYF.

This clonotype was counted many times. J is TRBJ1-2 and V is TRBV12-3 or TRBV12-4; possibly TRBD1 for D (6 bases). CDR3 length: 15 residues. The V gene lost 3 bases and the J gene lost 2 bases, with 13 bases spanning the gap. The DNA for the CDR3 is TGTGCCAGCAGTTTTTATGGACAGAAAAACTATGGCTACACCTTC. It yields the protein CASSFYGQKNYGYTF.

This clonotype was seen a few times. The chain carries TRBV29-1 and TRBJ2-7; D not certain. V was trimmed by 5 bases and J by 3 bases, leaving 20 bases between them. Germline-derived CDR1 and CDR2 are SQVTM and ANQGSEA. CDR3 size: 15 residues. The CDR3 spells CSVLSPWSLHYEQYF. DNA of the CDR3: TGCAGCGTTTTATCCCCGTGGAGCCTCCACTACGAGCAGTACTTC.

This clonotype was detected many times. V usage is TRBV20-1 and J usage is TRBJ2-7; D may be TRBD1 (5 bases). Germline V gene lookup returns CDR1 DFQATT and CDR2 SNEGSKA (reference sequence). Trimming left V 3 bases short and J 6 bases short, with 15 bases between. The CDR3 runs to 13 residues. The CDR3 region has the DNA TGCAGTGCTAGCCGACAGCCACTTTCCGAGCAGTACTTC. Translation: CSASRQPLSEQYF.